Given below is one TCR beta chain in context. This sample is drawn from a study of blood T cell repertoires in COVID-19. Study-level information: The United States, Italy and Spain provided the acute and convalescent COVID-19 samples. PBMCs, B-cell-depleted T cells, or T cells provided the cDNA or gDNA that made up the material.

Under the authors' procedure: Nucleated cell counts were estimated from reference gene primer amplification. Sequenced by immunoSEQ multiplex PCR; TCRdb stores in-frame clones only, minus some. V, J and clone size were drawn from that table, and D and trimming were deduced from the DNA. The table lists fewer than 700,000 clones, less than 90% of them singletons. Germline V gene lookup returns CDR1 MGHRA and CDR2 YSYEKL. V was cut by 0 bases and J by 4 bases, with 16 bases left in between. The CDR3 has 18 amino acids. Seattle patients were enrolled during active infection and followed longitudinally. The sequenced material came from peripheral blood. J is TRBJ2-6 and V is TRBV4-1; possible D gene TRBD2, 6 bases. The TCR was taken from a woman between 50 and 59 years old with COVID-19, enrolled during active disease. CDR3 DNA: TGCGCCAGCAGCCAAGATCATCCGGGGGTGGTCGGGGCCAACGTCCTGACTTTC. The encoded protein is CASSQDHPGVVGANVLTF.